These T cell receptor beta chains were read from a single sample in a study of blood T cell repertoires in COVID-19. Using immunoSEQ multiplex PCR, the repertoire was profiled, and TCRdb retains in-frame clones only, with some absent. In the table there are over 100,000 clones, approximately 80% of which are singletons. Sequencing was performed on peripheral blood. Every receptor here comes from a woman aged 60-75 years with acute or convalescent COVID-19. CDR3s include the opening cysteine and the closing phenylalanine or tryptophan. The D gene is left open where the match is weak. Only part of the rows carry a size: once, few, many, or a class if the clone is expanded.

j_gene	v_gene	abundance	d_gene	CDR3aa	CDR3nt
TRBJ1-1	TRBV3-1/TRBV3-2	-	-	CASSSGGTEAFF	TGTGCCAGCAGCAGCGGGGGAACTGAAGCTTTCTTT
TRBJ2-1	TRBV5-4	once	TRBD1	CASSYPGQSYNEQFF	TGTGCCAGCAGCTATCCGGGACAGAGCTACAATGAGCAGTTCTTC
TRBJ2-2	TRBV3-1/TRBV3-2	-	-	CASSQLRAGELFF	TGTGCCAGCAGCCAGCTACGGGCCGGGGAGCTGTTTTTT
TRBJ2-1	TRBV12-5	-	-	CASGLAYNEQFF	TGTGCTAGTGGTTTGGCATACAATGAGCAGTTCTTC
TRBJ2-2	TRBV25-1	-	TRBD1	CASSGPTGGTNTGELFF	TGTGCCAGCAGTGGACCCACAGGGGGCACGAACACCGGGGAGCTGTTTTTT
TRBJ1-1	TRBV19	-	-	CASSLGRESVNTEAFF	TGTGCCAGTAGCCTTGGGCGGGAATCGGTAAACACTGAAGCTTTCTTT
TRBJ1-4	TRBV24-1	-	TRBD1	CATSSGGPNEKLFF	TGTGCCACCAGCTCAGGGGGGCCTAATGAAAAACTGTTTTTT
TRBJ2-5	TRBV29-1	once	TRBD1	CSVGQGANKETQYF	TGCAGCGTTGGACAGGGGGCAAATAAGGAGACCCAGTACTTC
TRBJ1-6	TRBV6-5	-	TRBD1	CASTRQGKGSPLHF	TGTGCCAGCACCCGACAGGGAAAAGGGTCACCCCTCCACTTT
TRBJ1-2	TRBV24-1	-	-	CATSDFRENYGYTF	TGTGCCACCAGTGATTTCCGGGAGAACTATGGCTACACCTTC
TRBJ1-2	TRBV7-8	-	TRBD1	CASSLQGAQGYTF	TGTGCCAGCAGCTTACAGGGGGCCCAGGGCTACACCTTC
TRBJ1-2	TRBV10-2	-	TRBD1	CASSEVQGFGYTF	TGCGCCAGCAGTGAGGTACAGGGGTTTGGCTACACCTTC
TRBJ2-2	TRBV11-2	-	-	CASSFETGELFF	TGTGCCAGCAGCTTTGAGACCGGGGAGCTGTTTTTT
TRBJ2-7	TRBV3-1/TRBV3-2	-	-	CASSQDVQPYEQYF	TGTGCCAGCAGCCAAGATGTACAGCCCTACGAGCAGTACTTC
TRBJ1-1	TRBV4-1	-	TRBD1	CASSQQGDYTEAFF	TGCGCCAGCAGCCAACAGGGGGATTACACTGAAGCTTTCTTT
TRBJ2-3	TRBV7-8	-	-	CASSPASFLDTQYF	TGTGCCAGCAGCCCAGCCAGTTTCCTAGATACGCAGTATTTT
TRBJ2-6	TRBV3-1/TRBV3-2	once	TRBD1	CASSHSFGTGDSGANVLTF	TGTGCCAGCAGCCATTCATTCGGGACAGGGGACTCTGGGGCCAACGTCCTGACTTTC
TRBJ1-4	TRBV9	-	-	CASSLAGQGKLFF	TGTGCCAGCAGCCTCGCGGGTCAAGGAAAACTGTTTTTT
TRBJ1-5	TRBV6-5	-	-	CAAVGGINNQPQHF	TGTGCCGCAGTCGGAGGGATAAACAATCAGCCCCAGCATTTT
TRBJ1-5	TRBV6-1	-	-	CASSEVTAYSNQPQHF	TGTGCCAGCAGTGAAGTTACAGCTTATAGCAATCAGCCCCAGCATTTT
TRBJ2-2	TRBV6-5	-	-	CASSRGTGELFF	TGTGCCAGCAGTCGGGGGACCGGGGAGCTGTTTTTT
TRBJ2-3	TRBV24-1	-	TRBD2	CATSEVLAGATDTQYF	TGTGCCACCAGTGAGGTACTAGCGGGGGCCACAGATACGCAGTATTTT
TRBJ1-1	TRBV10-1	-	-	CASSPNSAGETEAFF	TGCGCCAGCAGTCCGAATTCCGCAGGGGAAACTGAAGCTTTCTTT
TRBJ2-5	TRBV29-1	-	-	CSVDSGKTETQYF	TGCAGCGTAGACTCAGGGAAAACAGAGACCCAGTACTTC